This record covers a single TCR beta chain. The entry originates in a study of blood T cell repertoires in COVID-19. About the research overall: Samples representing acute and convalescent COVID-19 were sourced from the United States, Italy and Spain. Sources were T cells, B-cell-depleted T cells, or PBMCs; the material itself was cDNA or gDNA.

J lost 10 bases, V lost 6 bases, and 2 bases had no gene match. The CDR3 is 10 residues long. Looked up from germline, CDR1 is DFQATT and CDR2 is SNEGSKA (reference sequence). In the authors' methods: Estimated nucleated cell counts came from reference gene primer amplification. Repertoires were generated with immunoSEQ multiplex PCR, while TCRdb's copy carries only in-frame clones and drops some. V, J and clone size derive from that table, while D and trimming were established from the DNA sequence. The repertoire holds around 700,000 clones, with 75% to 90% as singletons. This chain connects TRBV20-1 to TRBJ2-1, with TRBD1 identical over 8 bases. This TCR was recovered from a woman aged 18-30 years with acute or convalescent COVID-19. The source material was peripheral blood. Here the CDR3 DNA reads TGCAGTGCAAGGACAGGGGAGCAGTTCTTC. It encodes CSARTGEQFF.